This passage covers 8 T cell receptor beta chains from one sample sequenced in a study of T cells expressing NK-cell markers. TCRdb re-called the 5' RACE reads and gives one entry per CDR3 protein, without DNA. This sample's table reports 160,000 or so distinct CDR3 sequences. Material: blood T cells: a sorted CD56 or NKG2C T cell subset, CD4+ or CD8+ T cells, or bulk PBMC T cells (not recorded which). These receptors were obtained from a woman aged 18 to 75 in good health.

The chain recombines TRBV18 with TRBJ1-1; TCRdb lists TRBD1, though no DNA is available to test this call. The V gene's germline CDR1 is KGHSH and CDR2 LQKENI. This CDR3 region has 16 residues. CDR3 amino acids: CASSPPSTGVNTEAFF.

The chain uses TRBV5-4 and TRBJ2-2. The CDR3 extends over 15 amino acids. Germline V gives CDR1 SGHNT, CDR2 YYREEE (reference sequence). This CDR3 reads CASSSKGANTGELFF.

CDR3 region: CASSLETITQAFF. The chain links TRBV5-1 to TRBJ1-1. Germline CDR1 reads SGHRS; CDR2 reads YFSETQ. The CDR3 has 13 residues.

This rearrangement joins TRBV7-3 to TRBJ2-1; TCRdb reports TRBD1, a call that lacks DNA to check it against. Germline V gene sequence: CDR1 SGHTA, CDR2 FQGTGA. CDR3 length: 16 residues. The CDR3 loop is CASSSAYRTGNNEQFF.

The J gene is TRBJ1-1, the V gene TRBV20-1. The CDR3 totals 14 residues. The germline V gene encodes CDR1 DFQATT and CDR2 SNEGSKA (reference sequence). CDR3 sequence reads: CSARKGQPNTEAFF.

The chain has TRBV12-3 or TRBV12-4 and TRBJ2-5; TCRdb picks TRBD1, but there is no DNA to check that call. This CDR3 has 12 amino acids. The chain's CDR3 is CASRGTEETQYF.

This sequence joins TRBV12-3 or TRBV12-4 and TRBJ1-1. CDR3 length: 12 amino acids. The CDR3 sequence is CASSLTFGVAFF.

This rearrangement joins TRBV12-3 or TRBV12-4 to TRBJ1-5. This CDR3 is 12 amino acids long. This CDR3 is CASSFDDQPQHF.